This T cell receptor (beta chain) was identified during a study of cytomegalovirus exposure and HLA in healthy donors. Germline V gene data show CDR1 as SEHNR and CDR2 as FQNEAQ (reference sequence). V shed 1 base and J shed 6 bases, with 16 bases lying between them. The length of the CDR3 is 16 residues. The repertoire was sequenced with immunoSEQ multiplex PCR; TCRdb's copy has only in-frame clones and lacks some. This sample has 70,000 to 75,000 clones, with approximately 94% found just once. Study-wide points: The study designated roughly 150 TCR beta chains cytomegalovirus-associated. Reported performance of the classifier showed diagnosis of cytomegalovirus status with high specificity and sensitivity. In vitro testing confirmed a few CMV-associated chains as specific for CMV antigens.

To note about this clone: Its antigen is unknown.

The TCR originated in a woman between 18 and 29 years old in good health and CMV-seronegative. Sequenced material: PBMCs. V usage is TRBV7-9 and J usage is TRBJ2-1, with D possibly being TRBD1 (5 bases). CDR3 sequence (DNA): TGTGCCAGCAGCTTAGGTCAGGGTAAACAGGTCAATGAGCAGTTCTTC. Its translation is CASSLGQGKQVNEQFF.